These T cell receptor beta chains were read from a single sample in a study of shared clonotypes between healthy human individuals. Here immunoSEQ multiplex PCR was the method, and the copy in TCRdb shows in-frame clones only, minus some. The sample comprises under 2,500,000 clones, 95% of which are singletons, and 0.1% to 0.15% rests with the top ten. The specimen sequenced was naive CD4+ T cells sorted from blood. The origin of the receptors is a man aged 18 to 30 in good health. The conserved cysteine and the conserved F or W are not part of the CDR3 here. The order of the fields is V gene, D gene, CDR3 length, CDR3 protein. The D gene is left open where the match is weak.

V: TRBV10-3; D: TRBD2; length: 13; CDR3: AISLSGEDTDTQY
V: TRBV5-3; D: -; length: 13; CDR3: ARSLDLAPRHEQY
V: TRBV27; D: -; length: 11; CDR3: ASSGTYNQPQH
V: TRBV6-5; D: -; length: 11; CDR3: ASTPPGGNTIY
V: TRBV7-2; D: -; length: 11; CDR3: ASSHSGTDTQY
V: TRBV30; D: -; length: 12; CDR3: AWSPGQGNQPQH
V: TRBV7-7; D: -; length: 13; CDR3: ASSPFRTNQETQY
V: TRBV6-1; D: TRBD2; length: 12; CDR3: ASIERGKSNEQF
V: TRBV5-1; D: TRBD1; length: 13; CDR3: ASSLVQGGLYGYT
V: TRBV5-4; D: -; length: 10; CDR3: ASSLRGYEQY
V: TRBV27; D: TRBD1; length: 13; CDR3: ASSLEGALGYGYT
V: TRBV9; D: -; length: 13; CDR3: ASSVFGTNTGELF
V: TRBV6-5; D: TRBD1; length: 13; CDR3: ASSYSRDSGNTIY
V: TRBV7-2; D: -; length: 12; CDR3: ASIGPNGGGTQY
V: TRBV7-9; D: -; length: 13; CDR3: ASSLDISGDNEQF
V: TRBV6-6; D: TRBD1; length: 9; CDR3: ATGAGNTIY
V: TRBV15; D: -; length: 10; CDR3: ATSREGLGQF
V: TRBV30; D: -; length: 11; CDR3: AWNRIGGNTIY